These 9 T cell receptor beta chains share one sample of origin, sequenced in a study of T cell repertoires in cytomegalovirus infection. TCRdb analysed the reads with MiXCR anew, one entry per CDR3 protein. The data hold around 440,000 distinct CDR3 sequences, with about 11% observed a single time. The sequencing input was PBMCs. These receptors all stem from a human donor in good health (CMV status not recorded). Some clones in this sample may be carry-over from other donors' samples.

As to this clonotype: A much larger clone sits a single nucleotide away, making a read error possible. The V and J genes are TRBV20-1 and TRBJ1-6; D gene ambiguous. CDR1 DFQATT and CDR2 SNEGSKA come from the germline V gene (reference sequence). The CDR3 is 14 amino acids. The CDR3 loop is CRASIGSQNSPLHF. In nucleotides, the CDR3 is TGCAGAGCTAGTATAGGGTCTCAAAATTCACCCCTCCACTTT.

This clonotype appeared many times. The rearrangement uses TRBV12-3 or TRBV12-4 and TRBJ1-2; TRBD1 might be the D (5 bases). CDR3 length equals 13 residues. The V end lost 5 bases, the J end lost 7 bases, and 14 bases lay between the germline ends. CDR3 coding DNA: TGTGCCAGCAGTGAGGACATGATTGGTGGCTACACCTTC. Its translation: CASSEDMIGGYTF.

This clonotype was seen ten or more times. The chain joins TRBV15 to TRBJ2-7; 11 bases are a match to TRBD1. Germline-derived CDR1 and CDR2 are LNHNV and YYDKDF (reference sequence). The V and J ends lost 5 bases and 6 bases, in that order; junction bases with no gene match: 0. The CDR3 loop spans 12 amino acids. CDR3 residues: CATSGTGGEQYF. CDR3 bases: TGTGCCACCAGCGGGACAGGGGGCGAGCAGTACTTC. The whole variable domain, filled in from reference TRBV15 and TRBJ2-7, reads DAMVIQNPRYQVTQFGKPVTLSCSQTLNHNVMYWYQQKSSQAPKLLFHYYDKDFNNEADTPDNFQSRRPNTSFCFLDIRSPGLGDTAMYLCATSGTGGEQYFGPGTRLTVT.

CDR3 DNA sequence: TGTGCCACCAGTGACACCCTTCCCGGGGAGCTGTTTTTT. Its protein product is CATSDTLPGELFF. The J gene is TRBJ2-2, the V gene TRBV24-1, with D unclear. The V gene's germline CDR1 is KGHDR and CDR2 SFDVKD. CDR3 length: 13 amino acids. Trimming removed 4 bases at V and 6 bases at J, with 8 bases between.

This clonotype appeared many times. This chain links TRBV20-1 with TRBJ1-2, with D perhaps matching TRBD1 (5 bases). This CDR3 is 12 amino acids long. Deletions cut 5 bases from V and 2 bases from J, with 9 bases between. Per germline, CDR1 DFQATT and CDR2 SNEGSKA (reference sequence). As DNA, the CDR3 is TGCAGTGCTCAGGGTACCAACTATGGCTACACCTTC. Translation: CSAQGTNYGYTF.

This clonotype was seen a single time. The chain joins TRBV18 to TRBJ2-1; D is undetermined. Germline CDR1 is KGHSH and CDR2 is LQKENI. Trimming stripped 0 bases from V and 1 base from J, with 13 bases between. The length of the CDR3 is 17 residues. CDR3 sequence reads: CASSPPGLGSSYNEQFF. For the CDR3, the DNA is TGTGCCAGCTCACCACCCGGTTTAGGCTCTTCCTACAATGAGCAGTTCTTC.

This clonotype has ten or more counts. Written as DNA, the CDR3 is TGTGCCAGCAGCTTAGTGTGGCTCTACGAGCAGTACTTC. Translated, it gives CASSLVWLYEQYF. The chain couples TRBV7-8 to TRBJ2-7; D ambiguous. CDR1 SGHVS and CDR2 FQNEAQ come from the germline V gene. Trimming took off 1 base at V and 3 bases at J, with 7 bases between the two ends. This CDR3 comprises 13 residues. Supplemented by reference TRBV7-8 and TRBJ2-7, the full variable domain reads GAGVSQSPRYKVAKRGQDVALRCDPISGHVSLFWYQQALGQGPEFLTYFQNEAQLDKSGLPSDRFFAERPEGSVSTLKIQRTQQEDSAVYLCASSLVWLYEQYFGPGTRLTVT.

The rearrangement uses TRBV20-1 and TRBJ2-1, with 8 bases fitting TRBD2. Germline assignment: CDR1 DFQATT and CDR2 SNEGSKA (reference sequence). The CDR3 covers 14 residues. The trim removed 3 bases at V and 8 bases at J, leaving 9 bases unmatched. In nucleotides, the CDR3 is TGCAGTGCTAGTTACGGGGGGCGGGGGGATGAGCAGTTCTTC. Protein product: CSASYGGRGDEQFF.

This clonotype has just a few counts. The CDR3 protein is CASSRERTGSNEQFF. The CDR3 bases are TGTGCCAGTAGTAGGGAAAGGACAGGGTCCAATGAGCAGTTCTTC. This rearrangement joins TRBV19 to TRBJ2-1, with 8 bases aligning to TRBD1. J gave up 6 bases and V 4 bases, and 8 bases lay outside the gene matches. The length of the CDR3 is 15 residues. CDR1 is LNHDA and CDR2 is SQIVND in the germline V gene (reference sequence).